The rows below give T cell receptor beta chains drawn from one sample of a study of blood T cell repertoires in COVID-19. The data were produced by immunoSEQ multiplex PCR, yet TCRdb's version contains in-frame clones alone and is incomplete. The data contain approximately 210,000 clones, approximately 83% of them seen just once; the ten biggest clones take up roughly 2.5%. Material for sequencing was peripheral blood. The origin of the receptors is a woman aged 35 to 49 with active or convalescent COVID-19. Both conserved end residues are part of each CDR3. A D gene is named only where the DNA matches it firmly. Clone size is not always given. Where it is, it says once, few, many or a class for expanded clones.

CDR3 length: 17; J gene: TRBJ1-5; V gene: TRBV5-5; clone size: .; D gene: .; CDR3 protein: CASSRRARPDSNQPQHF; CDR3 DNA: TGTGCCAGCAGCAGGAGGGCTAGACCTGATAGCAATCAGCCCCAGCATTTT
CDR3 length: 18; J gene: TRBJ2-6; V gene: TRBV4-2; clone size: .; D gene: .; CDR3 protein: CASSQSQVLHSGANVLTF; CDR3 DNA: TGTGCCAGCAGCCAATCTCAGGTACTCCACTCTGGGGCCAACGTCCTGACTTTC
CDR3 length: 17; J gene: TRBJ1-1; V gene: TRBV28; clone size: .; D gene: TRBD1; CDR3 protein: CASSFPRPGTVNTEAFF; CDR3 DNA: TGTGCCAGCAGTTTTCCGCGTCCCGGGACAGTGAACACTGAAGCTTTCTTT
CDR3 length: 15; J gene: TRBJ2-7; V gene: TRBV7-9; clone size: few; D gene: .; CDR3 protein: CASSLVGPLGHEQYF; CDR3 DNA: TGTGCCAGCAGCTTAGTGGGGCCCCTAGGTCACGAGCAGTACTTC
CDR3 length: 13; J gene: TRBJ1-2; V gene: TRBV19; clone size: once; D gene: .; CDR3 protein: CASSTRAGYGYTF; CDR3 DNA: TGTGCCAGTAGTACCCGCGCAGGGTATGGCTACACCTTC
CDR3 length: 15; J gene: TRBJ2-2; V gene: TRBV24-1; clone size: .; D gene: .; CDR3 protein: CATSDTTGYGGELFF; CDR3 DNA: TGTGCCACCAGTGATACCACAGGGTATGGCGGGGAGCTGTTTTTT
CDR3 length: 13; J gene: TRBJ1-2; V gene: TRBV6-2/TRBV6-3; clone size: .; D gene: .; CDR3 protein: CASSDNLNYGYTF; CDR3 DNA: TGTGCCAGCAGTGACAATCTTAACTATGGCTACACCTTC
CDR3 length: 14; J gene: TRBJ1-2; V gene: TRBV19; clone size: .; D gene: .; CDR3 protein: CASSISGVGYGYTF; CDR3 DNA: TGTGCCAGTAGTATCTCGGGGGTCGGCTATGGCTACACCTTC
CDR3 length: 15; J gene: TRBJ2-2; V gene: TRBV2; clone size: once; D gene: TRBD1; CDR3 protein: CASTPDRGATGELFF; CDR3 DNA: TGTGCCAGCACCCCGGACAGGGGGGCCACCGGGGAGCTGTTTTTT
CDR3 length: 14; J gene: TRBJ1-1; V gene: TRBV7-3; clone size: .; D gene: .; CDR3 protein: CASSLRQVGTEAFF; CDR3 DNA: TGTGCCAGCAGCTTACGGCAGGTTGGTACTGAAGCTTTCTTT
CDR3 length: 15; J gene: TRBJ2-7; V gene: TRBV4-3; clone size: .; D gene: .; CDR3 protein: CASSQDRGASYEQYF; CDR3 DNA: TGCGCCAGCAGCCAAGATCGGGGGGCCTCCTACGAGCAGTACTTC
CDR3 length: 14; J gene: TRBJ1-4; V gene: TRBV11-2; clone size: .; D gene: .; CDR3 protein: CASSTRVTNEKLFF; CDR3 DNA: TGTGCCAGCAGCACCAGGGTTACTAATGAAAAACTGTTTTTT
CDR3 length: 16; J gene: TRBJ2-2; V gene: TRBV27; clone size: .; D gene: TRBD2; CDR3 protein: CASKMIGLAVTGELFF; CDR3 DNA: TGTGCAAGTAAGATGATAGGACTAGCGGTCACCGGGGAGCTGTTTTTT
CDR3 length: 15; J gene: TRBJ1-5; V gene: TRBV5-1; clone size: .; D gene: .; CDR3 protein: CASSLDGGGFQPQHF; CDR3 DNA: TGCGCCAGCAGCTTGGATGGTGGGGGGTTTCAGCCCCAGCATTTT
CDR3 length: 14; J gene: TRBJ2-7; V gene: TRBV6-1; clone size: .; D gene: .; CDR3 protein: CASSELFQGYEQYF; CDR3 DNA: TGTGCCAGCAGTGAGCTATTTCAGGGCTACGAGCAGTACTTC
CDR3 length: 14; J gene: TRBJ1-3; V gene: TRBV19; clone size: few; D gene: .; CDR3 protein: CASSPGGGGNTIYF; CDR3 DNA: TGTGCCAGTAGTCCGGGGGGCGGTGGAAACACCATATATTTT
CDR3 length: 15; J gene: TRBJ2-6; V gene: TRBV5-1; clone size: .; D gene: .; CDR3 protein: CASSPPRAGANVLTF; CDR3 DNA: TGCGCCAGCAGCCCCCCGAGGGCTGGGGCCAACGTCCTGACTTTC
CDR3 length: 14; J gene: TRBJ1-2; V gene: TRBV12-5; clone size: .; D gene: TRBD1; CDR3 protein: CASGPRRGLYGYTF; CDR3 DNA: TGTGCTAGTGGTCCCCGCAGGGGGCTTTATGGCTACACCTTC
CDR3 length: 15; J gene: TRBJ2-3; V gene: TRBV5-6; clone size: .; D gene: TRBD2; CDR3 protein: CASSFSGRDTDTQYF; CDR3 DNA: TGTGCCAGCAGCTTTAGCGGGAGGGACACAGATACGCAGTATTTT
CDR3 length: 15; J gene: TRBJ1-2; V gene: TRBV6-5; clone size: .; D gene: TRBD1; CDR3 protein: CATLPALGQGGGYTF; CDR3 DNA: TGTGCCACTCTACCTGCATTGGGACAGGGAGGTGGCTACACCTTC
CDR3 length: 14; J gene: TRBJ1-5; V gene: TRBV28; clone size: .; D gene: .; CDR3 protein: CASLRTGTAQPQHF; CDR3 DNA: TGTGCCAGCTTAAGAACAGGGACGGCCCAGCCCCAGCATTTT
CDR3 length: 16; J gene: TRBJ2-1; V gene: TRBV24-1; clone size: .; D gene: TRBD1; CDR3 protein: CATSDPGTGQYNEQFF; CDR3 DNA: TGTGCCACCAGTGACCCCGGGACAGGGCAATACAATGAGCAGTTCTTC
CDR3 length: 14; J gene: TRBJ1-5; V gene: TRBV6-5; clone size: .; D gene: .; CDR3 protein: CASTREGGGQPQHF; CDR3 DNA: TGTGCCAGCACCCGGGAGGGGGGCGGTCAGCCCCAGCATTTT
CDR3 length: 17; J gene: TRBJ2-5; V gene: TRBV15; clone size: .; D gene: TRBD2; CDR3 protein: CATSRGTSGGVWETQYF; CDR3 DNA: TGTGCCACCAGCAGAGGGACTAGCGGGGGGGTATGGGAGACCCAGTACTTC
CDR3 length: 14; J gene: TRBJ2-7; V gene: TRBV19; clone size: .; D gene: .; CDR3 protein: CASSTSGLFYEQYF; CDR3 DNA: TGTGCCAGTAGTACCAGCGGACTATTCTACGAGCAGTACTTC
CDR3 length: 18; J gene: TRBJ2-1; V gene: TRBV5-5; clone size: .; D gene: .; CDR3 protein: CASSFYPLQPSSYNEQFF; CDR3 DNA: TGTGCCAGCAGCTTTTATCCCTTACAGCCCAGCTCCTACAATGAGCAGTTCTTC
CDR3 length: 16; J gene: TRBJ2-3; V gene: TRBV5-1; clone size: .; D gene: TRBD2; CDR3 protein: CASRPGLAGFTDTQYF; CDR3 DNA: TGCGCCAGCAGACCCGGACTAGCGGGGTTCACAGATACGCAGTATTTT
CDR3 length: 16; J gene: TRBJ2-3; V gene: TRBV4-3; clone size: .; D gene: TRBD2; CDR3 protein: CASSRTSGGASDTQYF; CDR3 DNA: TGCGCCAGCAGCCGGACTAGCGGGGGGGCATCAGATACGCAGTATTTT